This T cell receptor (beta chain) is from a study of PD-1 blockade in classical Hodgkin lymphoma (dated by TCRdb to between 2020 and 2021). For context, the study as a whole: A peripheral blood immune signature of response to PD-1 blockade in classical Hodgkin lymphoma was defined using TCR beta sequencing and CyTOF.

Findings and caveats that apply to the study as a whole: The study covered only a single clinical trial cohort, and the causes of the repertoire differences, possibly disease activity or prior therapy, were still not defined. Baseline TCR diversity was reported as lower in newly diagnosed patients than in healthy donors, and lower still in relapsed/refractory patients.

The CDR3 numbers 15 residues from cysteine through phenylalanine. CDR3 DNA is the only sequence kept; it has 45 bases, read in frame from the first base. V loses 8 bases, J loses 5 bases, and the germline ends lie 19 bases apart. CDR1 and CDR2, looked up from the germline V gene, are ENHRY and SYGVKD. Genomic DNA was extracted with the Qiagen DNeasy kit from unsorted PBMCs and from negatively selected CD4+ and CD8+ fractions. TCR beta CDR3 regions were subjected to amplification by immunoSEQ multiplex PCR with primers that anneal to V and J segments. A synthetic immune receptor repertoire was used to minimize amplification bias, and remaining bias was computationally removed after sequencing. Per the authors' processing: Repertoire diversity was quantified as the Shannon entropy index using custom Python scripts. Unsorted, CD4+ and CD8+ repertoires were analyzed separately, except for combined analyses in which CD4+ and CD8+ sequences were merged in silico. As stored in TCRdb, this immuneACCESS dataset retains in-frame rearrangements with V and J assigned. A fraction of the clones does not appear; measured against another copy, unresolved V genes explain less than half of the discrepancy, and the remainder lacks a known reason. V and J calls and clone size are as listed in that table; D and trimming were resolved from the DNA. This sample holds about 24,000 clones; about 89% were observed only once. Less than 0.65% of the sample is taken by the ten largest.

On this clone itself: What this receptor recognizes is not known. Per-base quality was not reported, and no clone a single base away is much larger than it.

This sample's time point label indicates: newly diagnosed, previously untreated cHL patient sample. A Miltenyi CD4+ T cell isolation kit was used for magnetic negative selection to purify CD4+ T cells from thawed PBMCs. PBMCs from patients with newly diagnosed, previously untreated classical Hodgkin lymphoma were sequenced as a comparison group for the relapsed/refractory trial patients. Peripheral blood was collected in 8 mL Vacutainer Cell Preparation Tubes, from which PBMCs were isolated by centrifugation and then cryopreserved. Purified CD4+ and CD8+ fractions were generated only in cases for which an additional PBMC sample was available. Magnetically labelled cells were depleted on LS columns in a quadroMACS separator, and the flow-through was collected as the purified fraction.

This sequence uses TRBV10-3 and TRBJ1-5; TRBD1 is possibly the D segment (6 matching bases). The sequence came from a human donor with classical Hodgkin lymphoma. Sequencing input: CD4+ T cells from blood. The CDR3 protein sequence reads: CAIGGVGGLDQPQHF. Here is the DNA: TGTGCCATCGGGGGAGTCGGGGGGCTTGATCAGCCCCAGCATTTT.